The 24 T cell receptor beta chains below were found in one sample sequenced in a study of tumor-infiltrating lymphocytes in oesophageal squamous cell carcinoma. In TCRdb, the PCR reads were re-called with MiXCR into one record per CDR3 protein. The sample has about 14,000 distinct CDR3 sequences, 46% seen once. Sequencing used blood. Receptor source: a male donor with esophageal squamous cell carcinoma.

This chain joins TRBV24-1 and TRBJ2-1, with D hard to call. The CDR3 loop spans 13 amino acids. CDR1 is KGHDR and CDR2 is SFDVKD in the germline V gene. V lost 4 bases, J lost 2 bases, and 5 bases lay in between. CDR3 amino acids: CATSDPTYNEQFF. Written as DNA, the CDR3 is TGTGCCACCAGTGACCCGACCTACAATGAGCAGTTCTTC.

This clonotype was seen repeatedly, ten times or more. J is TRBJ2-1 and V is TRBV5-1; unclear D gene. Germline V gives CDR1 SGHRS, CDR2 YFSETQ. The CDR3 is made up of 15 amino acids. V was cut by 8 bases and J by 2 bases, with 17 bases left in between. The CDR3 region is CASSPSPGPYNEQFF. The CDR3 DNA sequence: TGCGCCAGTTCACCGTCCCCTGGACCCTACAATGAGCAGTTCTTC.

V gene TRBV7-9 combines with J gene TRBJ1-2, with D hard to call. The germline CDR1 and CDR2 sequences are SEHNR and FQNEAQ (reference sequence). This CDR3 comprises 12 residues. V dropped 4 bases and J dropped 6 bases, with 9 bases sitting between them. CDR3 in DNA: TGTGCCAGCAGCTCCCAGGTGGATGGCTACACCTTC. The encoded protein is CASSSQVDGYTF.

This clonotype appeared a few times. This may be a read error: a much more frequent sequence differs by one nucleotide. J is TRBJ2-5 and V is TRBV5-4; D is perhaps TRBD1 (5 bases). This CDR3 has 13 amino acids. V shed 4 bases and J shed 11 bases, with 18 bases lying between them. CDR1 and CDR2 from the germline V gene are SGHNT and YYREEE (reference sequence). CDR3 DNA sequence: TGTGCCAGCAGCCCTCAGGGATGGAATGAGCAGTACTTC. Its protein product is CASSPQGWNEQYF.

This clonotype has at least ten counts. J is TRBJ2-1 and V is TRBV6-1, with 7 bases identical to TRBD2. This CDR3 has 16 amino acids. V trimming: 6 bases; J trimming: 0 bases; junction bases outside the gene matches: 8. Germline V lookup: CDR1 MNHNS, CDR2 SASEGT. CDR3 bases: TGTGCCAGCAGGGAAAGCGGGGCAAGCTCCTACAATGAGCAGTTCTTC. Translation: CASRESGASSYNEQFF.

This clonotype has just a few counts. The chain carries TRBV7-2 and TRBJ2-1, with 8 bases identical to TRBD2. J lost 2 bases, V lost 1 base, and 4 bases had no gene match. CDR1 is SGHTA and CDR2 is FQGNSA in the germline V gene. CDR3 size: 16 residues. CDR3 in DNA: TGTGCCAGCAGCTTAGTAGGCGGGAGGACCTACAATGAGCAGTTCTTC. Protein: CASSLVGGRTYNEQFF. Full variable domain (outside the CDR3, taken from reference TRBV7-2 and TRBJ2-1): GAGVSQSPSNKVTEKGKDVELRCDPISGHTALYWYRQSLGQGLEFLIYFQGNSAPDKSGLPSDRFSAERTGGSVSTLTIQRTQQEDSAVYLCASSLVGGRTYNEQFFGPGTRLTVL.

Only a few counts were recorded for this clonotype. The gene calls are TRBV12-3 or TRBV12-4 and TRBJ2-3; 14 nucleotides align to TRBD2. CDR3 length: 16 residues. J lost 2 bases, V lost 6 bases, and 4 bases had no gene match. DNA for the CDR3: TGTGCCAGCAGGGGGACTAGCGGGAGCGTCACAGATACGCAGTATTTT. This codes for CASRGTSGSVTDTQYF.

V and J are TRBV7-9 and TRBJ2-1; the D is unclear. The assigned J gene may be wrong: the sequence end matches TRBJ2-7 better. The CDR3 totals 12 residues. Germline CDR1 reads SEHNR; CDR2 reads FQNEAQ (reference sequence). CDR3 sequence reads: CASSLVLGEQYF. The CDR3 DNA is TGTGCCAGCAGCTTAGTCTTGGGCGAGCAGTACTTC.

This clonotype has a handful of counts. The rearrangement uses TRBV7-2 and TRBJ2-7, with 7 nucleotides matching TRBD1. The CDR3 sequence is 13 residues long. V lost 5 bases to trimming and J lost 3 bases; unmatched junction nucleotides: 4. The germline V gene encodes CDR1 SGHTA and CDR2 FQGNSA. CDR3 bases: TGTGCCAGCAGCATCGACAGGGTCTACGAGCAGTACTTC. This codes for CASSIDRVYEQYF.

Regarding this clonotype: The conserved closing phenylalanine or tryptophan is absent in this CDR3, likely reflecting a read error. The limits of the CDR3 on the DNA are not certain, so only TCRdb's listed CDR3 is given. The J gene is TRBJ2-5, the V gene TRBV7-2; the table's D call, TRBD2, has no DNA check behind it. Germline loops: CDR1 SGHTA, CDR2 FQGNSA. Inclusive of both ends, the CDR3 amounts to 18 amino acids. The chain's CDR3 is CASSSQSGMYSYEQYFGS.

The gene calls are TRBV28 and TRBJ2-1; tentative D call: TRBD1 (7 bases). The CDR3 consists of 17 residues. The germline V gene encodes CDR1 MDHEN and CDR2 SYDVKM. V dropped 4 bases and J dropped 12 bases, with 28 bases sitting between them. CDR3 residues: CASSYPGQEGLRYRQFF. As DNA, the CDR3 is TGTGCCAGCAGTTACCCAGGACAGGAGGGCTTAAGGTATAGGCAGTTCTTC.

V is TRBV6-6 and J is TRBJ1-4; D is uncertain. The ends were cut back, 6 bases at V and 5 bases at J, with 16 bases in the middle. Germline V CDR1 and CDR2: MNHNY, SVGAGI (reference sequence). There are 15 residues in the CDR3. Here the CDR3 DNA reads TGTGCCAGCAGCAACCCCATCTTGGGCAATGAAAAACTGTTTTTT. This sequence encodes CASSNPILGNEKLFF.

The chain couples TRBV7-8 to TRBJ2-1, with 9 bases aligning to TRBD2. V was clipped by 4 bases and J by 0 bases; unmatched bases: 7. CDR1 SGHVS and CDR2 FQNEAQ come from the germline V gene. CDR3 size: 17 residues. The CDR3 spells CASSSTSGRGSYNEQFF. The CDR3, as DNA: TGTGCCAGCAGCTCGACTAGCGGAAGAGGCTCCTACAATGAGCAGTTCTTC. The full variable domain, in which reference TRBV7-8 and TRBJ2-1 provide the parts outside the CDR3, is GAGVSQSPRYKVAKRGQDVALRCDPISGHVSLFWYQQALGQGPEFLTYFQNEAQLDKSGLPSDRFFAERPEGSVSTLKIQRTQQEDSAVYLCASSSTSGRGSYNEQFFGPGTRLTVL.

Concerning this clonotype itself: A junction boundary mismatches the germline segment, possibly from a read error. The chain employs TRBV12-3 or TRBV12-4 and TRBJ2-7; 9 bases line up with TRBD2. This CDR3 region has 14 residues. The CDR3 nucleotides read TGTGCCAGCATTGGCGGGAGGGACACCGGGGAGCTGTACTTC. This sequence encodes CASIGGRDTGELYF.

In this sample, this clonotype turned up many times. The chain carries TRBV6-1 and TRBJ1-5; 9 bases are shared with TRBD1. V lost 6 bases, J lost 7 bases, and 10 bases stayed unmatched. Germline V gene sequence: CDR1 MNHNS, CDR2 SASEGT. The CDR3 consists of 15 residues. The CDR3: CASSQDRGSVQPQHF. The CDR3 nucleotides are TGTGCCAGCAGCCAGGACAGGGGTTCTGTGCAGCCCCAGCATTTT.

This chain joins TRBV7-6 and TRBJ2-3; 9 nucleotides match TRBD2. The J call is uncertain, as TRBJ2-1 better fits the DNA end. Germline CDR1 is SGHVS and CDR2 is FNYEAQ. This CDR3 spans 15 amino acids. CDR3 nucleotides: TGTGCCAGCAGCTTCGGTCTAGCGGGACGGGGTGAGCAGTTCTTC. Translation: CASSFGLAGRGEQFF.

This chain joins TRBV20-1 and TRBJ2-7; 8 bases are shared with TRBD2. CDR3 length: 14 amino acids. The germline V gene encodes CDR1 DFQATT and CDR2 SNEGSKA (reference sequence). The V gene end was trimmed by 2 bases and the J gene end by 7 bases; junction bases not matched to a gene: 10. As DNA, the CDR3 is TGCAGTGCTAGACCCCCACTAGCGGTCAATGAGCAGTACTTC. This codes for CSARPPLAVNEQYF.

This clonotype was counted between two and nine times. CDR3 residues: CASSQGIAESYEQYF. CDR3 DNA sequence: TGTGCCAGCAGCCAGGGGATAGCGGAATCCTACGAGCAGTACTTC. The J gene is TRBJ2-3, the V gene TRBV4-2; D may be TRBD2 (6 bases). The J call may be incorrect, as the DNA end agrees better with TRBJ2-7. The CDR3 sequence is 15 residues long. Germline CDR1 is LGHNA and CDR2 is YNFKEQ.

The chain is built from TRBV7-8 and TRBJ2-7, with D hard to call. The CDR3 is 11 residues long. Per the germline V gene, CDR1 is SGHVS and CDR2 is FQNEAQ. V was cut by 5 bases and J by 7 bases, with 9 bases left in between. The CDR3 spells CASSPRAEQYF. The CDR3 DNA reads as TGTGCCAGCAGCCCCCGCGCGGAGCAGTACTTC.

The CDR3 loop reads CASSIPGQSNQPQHF. The CDR3 nucleotides are TGTGCCAGCAGTATTCCGGGACAGAGCAATCAGCCCCAGCATTTT. This rearrangement joins TRBV2 to TRBJ1-5; 7 bases agree with TRBD1. V dropped 5 bases and J dropped 1; count of bases not matched to a gene: 5. The CDR3 is 15 residues long. The germline V gene encodes CDR1 SNHLY and CDR2 FYNNEI. Combining the CDR3 with reference TRBV2 and TRBJ1-5 gives the whole variable domain EPEVTQTPSHQVTQMGQEVILRCVPISNHLYFYWYRQILGQKVEFLVSFYNNEISEKSEIFDDQFSVERPDGSNFTLKIRSTKLEDSAMYFCASSIPGQSNQPQHFGDGTRLSIL.

Comment on this clonotype: This may stem from a read error, because a much larger clone lies one nucleotide away. V is TRBV7-3 and J is TRBJ2-5, with 10 bases identical to TRBD1. Trimming took 3 bases from V and 11 from J; bases not matched to a gene: 9. The CDR3 length is 14 residues. In germline, CDR1 is SGHTA, CDR2 FQGTGA. The CDR3 nucleotides are TGTGCCAGCAGCTTGGGACAGGGGCCCCATGAGCAGTACTTC. It codes for CASSLGQGPHEQYF.

The J gene is TRBJ2-5, the V gene TRBV7-2; D unclear. CDR3 length: 12 amino acids. Trimming took off 4 bases at V and 4 bases at J, with 7 bases between the two ends. Germline loops: CDR1 SGHTA, CDR2 FQGNSA. The CDR3 protein is CASSSALETQYF. The DNA for the CDR3 is TGTGCCAGCAGCTCGGCCCTAGAGACCCAGTACTTC.

This chain joins TRBV12-3 or TRBV12-4 and TRBJ1-2; 12 nucleotides align to TRBD2. The tail of the sequence fits TRBJ2-1 better, so the J call may be wrong. This CDR3 has 17 amino acids. This CDR3 reads CASSRLAGVLRDNEQFF. The CDR3 DNA reads TGTGCCAGCAGCCGACTAGCGGGAGTACTTAGGGACAATGAGCAGTTCTTC.

V and J are TRBV5-5 and TRBJ2-6; 9 bases align to TRBD1. The J call could be wrong; TRBJ1-2 is a better fit for the DNA end. The CDR3 is made up of 12 amino acids. CDR1 is SGHKS and CDR2 is YYEKEE in the germline V gene (reference sequence). For the CDR3, the DNA is TGTGCCAGCAGCAGGGACAGGGACGGCTACACCTTC. It is translated as CASSRDRDGYTF.